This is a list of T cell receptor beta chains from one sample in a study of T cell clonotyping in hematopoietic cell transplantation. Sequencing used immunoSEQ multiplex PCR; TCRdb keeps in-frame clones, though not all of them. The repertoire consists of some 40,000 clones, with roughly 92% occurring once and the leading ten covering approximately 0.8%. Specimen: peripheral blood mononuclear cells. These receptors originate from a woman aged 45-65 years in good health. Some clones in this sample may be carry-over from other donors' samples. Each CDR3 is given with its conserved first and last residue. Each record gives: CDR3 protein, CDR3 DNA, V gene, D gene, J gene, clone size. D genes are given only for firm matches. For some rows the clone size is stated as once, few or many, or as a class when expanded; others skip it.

CASSQDYTEKWRYTF	TGTGCCAGCAGCCAAGATTATACGGAGAAGTGGCGCTACACCTTC	TRBV4-2	.	TRBJ1-2	.
CASSPAAGGAGELFF	TGTGCCAGCAGTCCCGCCGCGGGGGGGGCCGGGGAGCTGTTTTTT	TRBV28	TRBD2	TRBJ2-2	.
CASSDVLGDSPLHF	TGTGCCAGCAGTGACGTGTTGGGGGATTCACCCCTCCACTTT	TRBV6-1	.	TRBJ1-6	.
CASSFGGAGNYGYTF	TGCGCCAGCAGCTTTGGTGGGGCTGGAAACTATGGCTACACCTTC	TRBV5-1	.	TRBJ1-2	.
CASSRDRPNEKLFF	TGTGCCAGCAGCCGGGACAGGCCTAATGAAAAACTGTTTTTT	TRBV6-1	TRBD1	TRBJ1-4	.
CASSLGSLNSPLHF	TGTGCCAGCAGCTTGGGCAGTCTAAATTCACCCCTCCACTTT	TRBV5-5	.	TRBJ1-6	.
CASSAGFKAFF	TGTGCCAGCAGTGCCGGATTTAAAGCTTTCTTT	TRBV2	.	TRBJ1-1	.
CASNPRRDSPLHF	TGTGCCAGCAACCCCCGGCGTGATTCACCCCTCCACTTT	TRBV14	.	TRBJ1-6	.
CASSLTLAGRFSTDTQYF	TGTGCCAGCAGCTTAACGCTGGCAGGTCGATTTAGCACAGATACGCAGTATTTT	TRBV7-3	.	TRBJ2-3	.
CASSALGGLYNEQFF	TGTGCCAGCAGCGCCCTCGGGGGCCTGTATAATGAGCAGTTCTTC	TRBV7-9	.	TRBJ2-1	.
CASSQDRDRVSYEQYF	TGCGCCAGCAGCCAAGATAGGGACAGGGTCTCCTACGAGCAGTACTTC	TRBV4-1	TRBD1	TRBJ2-7	.
CASSVDRGTDTQYF	TGTGCCAGCAGCGTCGACAGGGGAACAGATACGCAGTATTTT	TRBV7-7	TRBD1	TRBJ2-3	.
CASSQNTDSRGYTF	TGCGCCAGCAGCCAGAACACGGACTCGCGTGGCTACACCTTC	TRBV4-3	.	TRBJ1-2	.
CASSLGDQTGSGNTIYF	TGCGCCAGCAGCTTGGGTGATCAGACAGGCTCTGGAAACACCATATATTTT	TRBV5-1	.	TRBJ1-3	.
CASSAHGVLNYGYTF	TGTGCCAGCAGCGCCCATGGGGTCCTTAACTATGGCTACACCTTC	TRBV11-2	.	TRBJ1-2	.
CASGESGSYEQYF	TGCGCCAGCGGGGAGTCAGGGAGCTACGAGCAGTACTTC	TRBV10-1	.	TRBJ2-7	.
CASSERYSPLHF	TGTGCCAGCAGTGAAAGGTATTCACCCCTCCACTTT	TRBV6-1	.	TRBJ1-6	.
CASSNWDRENSPLHF	TGCGCCAGCAGCAACTGGGACAGGGAGAATTCACCCCTCCACTTT	TRBV4-1	TRBD1	TRBJ1-6	.
CASSQVGSTYEQYF	TGTGCCAGCAGCCAAGTCGGGTCCACCTACGAGCAGTACTTC	TRBV4-2	.	TRBJ2-7	.
CRVGGDGYTF	TGCAGGGTGGGGGGGGATGGCTACACCTTC	TRBV20-1	.	TRBJ1-2	.
CASNRFADTQYF	TGTGCCAGCAATCGGTTCGCAGATACGCAGTATTTT	TRBV2	.	TRBJ2-3	.
CASSLGTGGEPQHF	TGTGCCAGTAGTCTAGGGACGGGAGGGGAGCCCCAGCATTTT	TRBV19	.	TRBJ1-5	.
CASNAGGNNSPLHF	TGTGCCAGCAACGCCGGGGGGAATAATTCACCCCTCCACTTT	TRBV6-6	.	TRBJ1-6	.
CASSYGLTSTDTQYF	TGTGCCAGCAGTTATGGTCTGACGAGCACAGATACGCAGTATTTT	TRBV6-5	.	TRBJ2-3	.
CASSWGTGGFGNQPQHF	TGTGCCAGCAGCTGGGGAACAGGGGGCTTCGGCAATCAGCCCCAGCATTTT	TRBV7-2	TRBD1	TRBJ1-5	.
CASTRGTLPYEQYF	TGTGCCAGTACTAGGGGGACGCTCCCCTACGAGCAGTACTTC	TRBV9	.	TRBJ2-7	.
CASSSGQGKFSYEQYF	TGTGCCAGCAGCTCCGGACAGGGGAAATTCTCCTACGAGCAGTACTTC	TRBV13	TRBD1	TRBJ2-7	.
CAWSVRPGVETEAFF	TGTGCCTGGAGTGTACGTCCGGGAGTAGAGACTGAAGCTTTCTTT	TRBV30	.	TRBJ1-1	.
CASSPEGGNSPLHF	TGTGCCAGCTCACCAGAGGGAGGGAATTCACCCCTCCACTTT	TRBV18	.	TRBJ1-6	.
CASSGEGLINQPQHF	TGTGCCAGCAGCGGAGAGGGACTGATCAATCAGCCCCAGCATTTT	TRBV7-2	.	TRBJ1-5	.
CASSREGTGLSYEQYF	TGTGCCAGCAGCCGTGAAGGGACAGGGCTCTCCTACGAGCAGTACTTC	TRBV7-6	TRBD1	TRBJ2-7	.
CASSLELAHYEQYF	TGTGCCAGCAGCTTGGAATTAGCGCACTACGAGCAGTACTTC	TRBV5-4	.	TRBJ2-7	.
CASSLDYSQETQYF	TGTGCCAGCAGCTTAGATTACAGCCAAGAGACCCAGTACTTC	TRBV7-6	.	TRBJ2-5	.
CASTGSYNSPLHF	TGTGCCAGCACGGGCTCCTATAATTCACCCCTCCACTTT	TRBV11-1	.	TRBJ1-6	.
CASSTQSGNLVGGTQYF	TGTGCCAGCAGCACCCAGTCGGGGAACTTAGTCGGGGGTACGCAGTATTTT	TRBV7-9	.	TRBJ2-3	few
CASSMAGGTNEKLFF	TGTGCCAGTAGTATGGCTGGGGGCACTAATGAAAAACTGTTTTTT	TRBV19	.	TRBJ1-4	few
CASSPGVEGGEAFF	TGTGCCAGCAGCCCTGGTGTGGAGGGAGGGGAAGCTTTCTTT	TRBV11-3	.	TRBJ1-1	.
CASSPELRASSGNTIYF	TGCGCCAGCAGCCCGGAACTCAGGGCAAGCTCTGGAAACACCATATATTTT	TRBV5-1	.	TRBJ1-3	once
CASSLASGEETQYF	TGTGCCAGCAGCTTGGCTAGCGGGGAAGAGACCCAGTACTTC	TRBV7-2	TRBD2	TRBJ2-5	.
CASSARQPTSGELFF	TGTGCCAGCTCAGCTAGACAGCCTACCTCCGGGGAGCTGTTTTTT	TRBV18	.	TRBJ2-2	.
CASSLDRRAGNEKLFF	TGTGCCAGCAGCTTAGATCGGAGGGCGGGAAATGAAAAACTGTTTTTT	TRBV11-2	.	TRBJ1-4	.
CASSVTTTEAFF	TGTGCCAGCAGTGTTACAACTACTGAAGCTTTCTTT	TRBV2	.	TRBJ1-1	.
CASQRVGSSPLHF	TGTGCCAGCCAGAGGGTGGGAAGCTCACCCCTCCACTTT	TRBV11-2	.	TRBJ1-6	.
CASSTTAGPLHF	TGTGCCAGCAGCACGACTGCTGGACCCCTCCACTTT	TRBV11-3	.	TRBJ1-6	.
CASSLPNSYEQYF	TGTGCCAGCAGTTTGCCGAACTCCTACGAGCAGTACTTC	TRBV28	.	TRBJ2-7	.
CASSLNSNQPQHF	TGTGCCAGCAGCTTAAATTCCAATCAGCCCCAGCATTTT	TRBV5-4	.	TRBJ1-5	once
CSLFRQGAFTEAFF	TGTTCTCTCTTTAGACAGGGGGCATTCACTGAAGCTTTCTTT	TRBV30	TRBD1	TRBJ1-1	.
CASSLGQDGSPLHF	TGTGCCAGTAGTTTAGGACAGGACGGTTCACCCCTCCACTTT	TRBV19	TRBD1	TRBJ1-6	.
CASSRPGQGTDTQYF	TGTGCCAGCAGTAGACCGGGACAGGGCACAGATACGCAGTATTTT	TRBV6-6	TRBD1	TRBJ2-3	.
CASSYSLQGNTEAFF	TGTGCCAGCAGTTATTCCTTACAGGGGAACACTGAAGCTTTCTTT	TRBV25-1	.	TRBJ1-1	.
CASSQVMTEGGEKLFF	TGCGCCAGCAGCCAAGTAATGACGGAGGGGGGAGAAAAACTGTTTTTT	TRBV4-1	.	TRBJ1-4	.
CASTRSRLGQPQHF	TGTGCCAGTACCCGAAGTCGTCTGGGTCAGCCCCAGCATTTT	TRBV19	.	TRBJ1-5	.
CASSETGLNYGYTF	TGTGCCAGCAGTGAGACAGGGCTTAACTATGGCTACACCTTC	TRBV6-1	TRBD1	TRBJ1-2	.